The 32 T cell receptor beta chains presented below share a single source sample, sequenced in a study of spatial heterogeneity in lung cancer. One entry per CDR3 protein results from TCRdb running MiXCR on the 5' RACE reads. The table lists roughly 800 distinct CDR3 sequences, roughly 26% of them singletons. Time point reported: sample taken at primary tumor resection. The material sequenced was normal lung tissue next to the tumor, taken at surgery. Receptors were obtained from a male donor with early-stage non-small cell lung cancer.

By proportion, this clonotype is large. This beta chain came through as a stray read in a library set up for alpha chains, and its size says little. The rearrangement uses TRBV7-8 and TRBJ2-5; D ambiguous. V was clipped by 2 bases and J by 0 bases, with 13 bases between them. CDR3 length: 16 amino acids. The germline gives CDR1 SGHVS, CDR2 FQNEAQ. CDR3 residues: CASSLFSGSNQETQYF. The CDR3 region has the DNA TGTGCCAGCAGCTTATTTTCAGGAAGCAACCAAGAGACCCAGTACTTC.

Judged by abundance, this clonotype is large. Because this beta chain is a stray read in a library intended to capture alpha chains, its abundance should not be given much weight. The J gene is TRBJ1-6, the V gene TRBV6-5; no clear D. Germline-derived CDR1 and CDR2 are MNHEY and SVGAGI. CDR3 length: 15 amino acids. Trimming removed 2 bases from V and 2 bases from J, with 7 bases in between. The CDR3 region is CASSYRDPYNSPLHF. CDR3 bases: TGTGCCAGCAGTTACAGGGATCCCTATAATTCACCCCTCCACTTT.

This clonotype ranks as large. Being off target in a library aimed at alpha chains, this beta chain has a size of little meaning. This rearrangement joins TRBV28 to TRBJ2-3; 11 bases align to TRBD2. V trimming: 5 bases; J trimming: 7 bases; junction bases outside the gene matches: 8. Per germline, CDR1 MDHEN and CDR2 SYDVKM. CDR3 length: 15 residues. The CDR3 protein is CASSPPGTSGHTQYF. The CDR3, as DNA: TGTGCCAGCAGTCCCCCTGGGACTAGCGGTCATACGCAGTATTTT.

This clonotype ranks as large. The size of this beta chain means little, since it is a stray read in a library made for alpha chains. V and J are TRBV5-5 and TRBJ2-1, with 7 nucleotides matching TRBD1. The CDR3 contains 15 residues. Germline CDR1 SGHKS, CDR2 YYEKEE (reference sequence). The V and J ends lost 3 bases and 0 bases, in that order; junction bases with no gene match: 3. CDR3 bases: TGTGCCAGCAGCTCGACAGGGAGCTCCTACAATGAGCAGTTCTTC. Translated: CASSSTGSSYNEQFF.

Within the sample, this clonotype is large (0.1 to 1%). This beta chain is a stray read from a library made for alpha chains; its abundance is not meaningful. V usage is TRBV15 and J usage is TRBJ2-6; D is perhaps TRBD2 (6 bases). This CDR3 is built from 16 residues. V lost 5 bases, J lost 2 bases, and 13 bases lay in between. CDR1 LNHNV and CDR2 YYDKDF come from the germline V gene (reference sequence). The CDR3 nucleotides are TGTGCCACCAGCGGGGGGTGGGCCACTGGGGCCAACGTCCTGACTTTC. It is translated as CATSGGWATGANVLTF.

This clonotype is categorized as medium-sized. For a library built for alpha chains, this beta chain is a stray read; little rests on its size. The CDR3 bases are TGTGCCAGCGCTCCGGTAGGCCGTACTGAAGCTTTCTTT. Residues: CASAPVGRTEAFF. The chain couples TRBV3-1 to TRBJ1-1; D ambiguous. The V end lost 8 bases, the J end lost 5 bases, and 15 bases lay between the germline ends. Per the germline V gene, CDR1 is LGHDT and CDR2 is YNNKEL (reference sequence). The CDR3 has 13 amino acids.

In the case of this clonotype: This beta chain lies outside the target of a library built for alpha chains; its clone size means little. The gene calls are TRBV9 and TRBJ1-1, with D unresolved. Per germline, CDR1 SGDLS and CDR2 YYNGEE. There are 14 residues in the CDR3. Trimming removed 0 bases at V and 2 bases at J, with 8 bases between. CDR3 loop: CASSVEGANTEAFF. The DNA for the CDR3 is TGTGCCAGCAGCGTAGAGGGCGCTAACACTGAAGCTTTCTTT.

For this clonotype: This beta chain slipped into a library made for alpha chains as a stray read, so its size is not meaningful. The chain has TRBV28 and TRBJ2-4, with TRBD1 identical over 7 bases. Germline CDR1 and CDR2: MDHEN and SYDVKM. The CDR3 sequence is 13 residues long. After removal of 5 bases from V and 9 bases from J, the junction contained 7 bases not matched to a gene. This chain's CDR3 is CASSPGTAVIQYF. The CDR3 nucleotides are TGTGCCAGCAGTCCCGGGACAGCGGTCATTCAGTACTTC.

This clonotype came up once. This beta chain is an off-target read within a library intended for alpha chains, so its frequency means little. The chain combines TRBV12-3 or TRBV12-4 with TRBJ2-7, with TRBD1 matching over 7 bases. The junction had 11 bases not matched to a gene; V was cut back by 6 bases and J by 6 bases. There are 14 residues in the CDR3. CDR3 nucleotides: TGTGCCAGCAGCGAAGGACAGGACCTACGCGAGCAGTACTTC. As protein: CASSEGQDLREQYF.

This clonotype is large in the sample. This beta chain is a stray read from a library made for alpha chains; its abundance is not meaningful. J is TRBJ1-1 and V is TRBV5-4, with D perhaps matching TRBD1 (5 bases). This CDR3 is 16 amino acids long. Per germline, CDR1 SGHNT and CDR2 YYREEE (reference sequence). Deletions cut 0 bases from V and 3 bases from J, with 15 bases between. The DNA of the CDR3 is TGTGCCAGCAGCTTGGGTTCGGGGGGTCCATACACTGAAGCTTTCTTT. Its protein product is CASSLGSGGPYTEAFF.

Comments on this clonotype: This beta chain represents an off-target read in a library built for alpha chains; its size is of limited meaning. The V and J genes are TRBV29-1 and TRBJ2-7, with 7 bases lining up with TRBD1. V was clipped by 7 bases and J by 5 bases; unmatched bases: 8. The CDR3 covers 12 residues. CDR1 and CDR2 (germline): SQVTM, ANQGSEA. The CDR3 reads CSGGRGGDEQYF. The DNA for the CDR3 is TGCAGCGGAGGTCGAGGGGGCGACGAGCAGTACTTC.

As regards this clonotype: This beta chain appears as a stray read in a library generated for alpha chains; its size is not informative. The rearrangement joins TRBV28 to TRBJ2-7; D uncertain. Trimming took 2 bases from V and 0 from J, leaving 8 bases between them. Germline CDR1 reads MDHEN; CDR2 reads SYDVKM. The CDR3 extends over 14 amino acids. Here the CDR3 reads CASSLATGSYEQYF. The CDR3 nucleotides read TGTGCCAGCAGTTTAGCGACTGGCTCCTACGAGCAGTACTTC.

Turning to this clonotype: With the library built for alpha chains, this beta chain is off target and its frequency is not meaningful. The chain recombines TRBV28 with TRBJ2-1, with 9 bases fitting TRBD2. The ends lost 5 bases at V and 9 bases at J; junction bases unmatched: 5. CDR1 MDHEN and CDR2 SYDVKM come from the germline V gene. The CDR3 runs to 13 residues. The CDR3 region is CASSQGLAGEQFF. As DNA, the CDR3 is TGTGCCAGCAGTCAGGGACTAGCTGGTGAGCAGTTCTTC.

This clonotype is categorized as medium-sized (0.01 to 0.1%). For a library built for alpha chains, this beta chain is a stray read; little rests on its size. CDR3 in amino acids: CASTRISGAGANVLTF. As DNA, the CDR3 is TGTGCCAGCACCAGGATTAGCGGGGCTGGGGCCAACGTCCTGACTTTC. V usage is TRBV6-5 and J usage is TRBJ2-6, with TRBD2 matching over 8 bases. Germline V gives CDR1 MNHEY, CDR2 SVGAGI. CDR3 length equals 16 residues. Germline trimming cut 7 bases from V and 2 bases from J; bases unmatched to any gene: 7.

By proportion, this clonotype is medium-sized. This beta chain is an unintended read in a library built for alpha chains; its size means little. The V call is TRBV20-1, the J call TRBJ1-5; D may be TRBD1 (6 bases). The V gene lost 6 bases and the J gene lost 7 bases, with 25 bases spanning the gap. This CDR3 is 16 amino acids long. Looked up from germline, CDR1 is DFQATT and CDR2 is SNEGSKA (reference sequence). DNA of the CDR3: TGCAGTGCCACGCAGTCGGGAGGGGGGGATCGGCAGCCCCAGCATTTT. The encoded protein is CSATQSGGGDRQPQHF.

Of note for this clonotype: The library was built for alpha chains, so this beta chain is an off-target read and its size means little. V gene TRBV28 combines with J gene TRBJ2-7; 8 nucleotides align to TRBD1. Losses at the gene ends were 5 bases for V and 0 bases for J; bases not matched to a gene: 3. The CDR3 totals 14 residues. Germline values: CDR1 MDHEN, CDR2 SYDVKM. CDR3 sequence reads: CASSTGGRSYEQYF. The DNA of the CDR3 is TGTGCCAGCAGTACAGGGGGTCGCTCCTACGAGCAGTACTTC.

A word on this clonotype: This beta chain appears as a stray read in a library generated for alpha chains; its size is not informative. This sequence joins TRBV7-2 and TRBJ1-5; 9 bases are shared with TRBD1. This CDR3 spans 14 amino acids. Trimming at V came to 5 bases and at J to 6 bases, leaving 5 bases not matched to a gene. The germline V gene has CDR1 SGHTA and CDR2 FQGNSA. The chain's CDR3 is CASSPRQGGQPQHF. Written as DNA, the CDR3 is TGTGCCAGCAGCCCGCGACAGGGGGGTCAGCCCCAGCATTTT.

By frequency in the sample, this clonotype is medium-sized (0.01 to 0.1%). Since it is a stray read in a library aimed at alpha chains, this beta chain has a size that is not meaningful. This chain links TRBV28 with TRBJ2-3; a weak D match, TRBD2 (5 bases). Germline V gene lookup returns CDR1 MDHEN and CDR2 SYDVKM. The length of the CDR3 is 16 residues. Between the trimmed V and J ends, which lost 5 bases and 4 bases, there was a span of 19 bases. This chain's CDR3 is CASSPLPSARADTQYF. In DNA, the CDR3 is TGTGCCAGCAGTCCCCTCCCTTCGGCGAGGGCAGATACGCAGTATTTT.

By frequency in the sample, this clonotype is large. A library prepared for alpha chains yielded this beta chain as an off-target read; its size is of little meaning. The chain links TRBV6-5 to TRBJ2-1, with 9 bases aligning to TRBD2. The CDR3 is made up of 14 amino acids. Germline loops: CDR1 MNHEY, CDR2 SVGAGI. After removal of 6 bases from V and 8 bases from J, the junction contained 8 bases not matched to a gene. The CDR3 protein is CASRAAGGGYEQFF. The CDR3 DNA is TGTGCCAGCAGAGCAGCGGGAGGAGGGTATGAGCAGTTCTTC.

This clonotype is termed medium-sized. This beta chain is off target for a library built for alpha chains, so its abundance means little. The chain employs TRBV18 and TRBJ2-7; perhaps TRBD1 as D (6 bases). The V gene lost 3 bases and the J gene lost 5 bases, with 17 bases spanning the gap. CDR1 KGHSH and CDR2 LQKENI come from the germline V gene. This CDR3 comprises 15 residues. CDR3 in amino acids: CASSPRGIRTNEQYF. CDR3 coding DNA: TGTGCCAGCTCACCGAGGGGGATCAGAACGAACGAGCAGTACTTC.

In its sample, this clonotype ranks as medium-sized. This beta chain slipped into a library made for alpha chains as a stray read, so its size is not meaningful. CDR3 sequence: CSAREAKLVPYEQYF. The CDR3 bases are TGCAGTGCTAGAGAGGCGAAACTCGTTCCCTACGAGCAGTACTTC. The chain links TRBV20-1 to TRBJ2-7; D gene ambiguous. CDR1 DFQATT and CDR2 SNEGSKA come from the germline V gene (reference sequence). Between the trimmed V and J ends, which lost 0 bases and 2 bases, there was a span of 14 bases. The CDR3 is 15 amino acids.

This clonotype rates as large (0.1 to 1%). A library prepared for alpha chains yielded this beta chain as an off-target read; its size is of little meaning. The chain carries TRBV7-3 and TRBJ2-3; TRBD2 aligns across 9 bases. There are 16 residues in the CDR3. Trimming at V came to 5 bases and at J to 1 base, leaving 7 bases not matched to a gene. Germline CDR1 is SGHTA and CDR2 is FQGTGA. CDR3 sequence reads: CASSQGLAGRTDTQYF. CDR3 DNA sequence: TGTGCCAGCAGCCAGGGGCTAGCGGGGCGCACAGATACGCAGTATTTT.

This clonotype is labeled large. Because the library targeted alpha chains, this beta chain is an off-target read whose size means little. The V call is TRBV11-2, the J call TRBJ2-5; D is perhaps TRBD2 (5 bases). CDR3 size: 18 residues. Trimming shortened V by 0 bases and J by 5 bases, and 22 bases separated the two germline ends. The germline gives CDR1 SGHAT, CDR2 FQNNGV. CDR3 in amino acids: CASSLEFIRGLRGETQYF. The CDR3 nucleotides read TGTGCCAGCAGCTTAGAATTCATCCGTGGACTCCGAGGGGAGACCCAGTACTTC.

This clonotype is classed as large. This beta chain appears as a stray read in a library generated for alpha chains; its size is not informative. The V gene is TRBV29-1, the J gene TRBJ2-1; D remains unclear. Germline V gene data show CDR1 as SQVTM and CDR2 as ANQGSEA. The CDR3 has 12 residues. V was cut by 7 bases and J by 5 bases, with 12 bases left in between. CDR3 sequence reads: CSGTTVDNEQFF. As DNA, the CDR3 is TGCAGCGGGACCACAGTAGACAATGAGCAGTTCTTC.

This clonotype is large within its sample. Since the library was made to target alpha chains, this beta chain is a stray read and its abundance is not meaningful. The rearrangement joins TRBV28 to TRBJ1-5, with a tentative D call TRBD1 (6 bases). The germline V gene encodes CDR1 MDHEN and CDR2 SYDVKM. The V and J ends lost 7 bases and 7 bases respectively, with 20 bases between them. The CDR3 is 15 residues long. The CDR3 nucleotides read TGTGCCAGCACCCCAGGTGGGGGGGCAGCGCAGCCCCAGCATTTT. Amino acid sequence: CASTPGGGAAQPQHF.

This clonotype is large in the sample. This beta chain is an unintended read in a library built for alpha chains; its size means little. The V call is TRBV4-2, the J call TRBJ2-3; D perhaps matches TRBD2 (5 bases). Trimming cost V 1 base and J 2 bases, with 16 bases left between them. The germline gives CDR1 LGHNA, CDR2 YNFKEQ. This CDR3 has 17 amino acids. Written as DNA, the CDR3 is TGTGCCAGCAGCCAAGCGGAGGTAATTCCATACACAGATACGCAGTATTTT. This sequence encodes CASSQAEVIPYTDTQYF.

By proportion, this clonotype is medium-sized. Because the library targeted alpha chains, this beta chain is an off-target read whose size means little. The J gene is TRBJ2-5, the V gene TRBV14; D remains unclear. V lost 1 base and J lost 1, with 4 bases in between. Looked up from germline, CDR1 is SGHDN and CDR2 is FVKESK. The CDR3 length is 13 residues. The CDR3 region is CASSQAPQETQYF. Written as DNA, the CDR3 is TGTGCCAGCAGCCAAGCCCCCCAAGAGACCCAGTACTTC. Full variable domain (outside the CDR3, taken from reference TRBV14 and TRBJ2-5): EAGVTQFPSHSVIEKGQTVTLRCDPISGHDNLYWYRRVMGKEIKFLLHFVKESKQDESGMPNNRFLAERTGGTYSTLKVQPAELEDSGVYFCASSQAPQETQYFGPGTRLLVL.

The count of this clonotype is one. This beta chain is off target for a library built for alpha chains, so its abundance means little. The V and J genes are TRBV7-8 and TRBJ2-3, with D perhaps matching TRBD2 (5 bases). The CDR3 spans 14 residues. V gave up 8 bases and J gave up 5 bases, with 17 bases separating them. Germline V CDR1 and CDR2: SGHVS, FQNEAQ. The CDR3 reads CASGGRVDKDTQYF. CDR3 DNA: TGTGCCAGCGGAGGTAGGGTAGATAAAGATACGCAGTATTTT. Combining the CDR3 with reference TRBV7-8 and TRBJ2-3 gives the whole variable domain GAGVSQSPRYKVAKRGQDVALRCDPISGHVSLFWYQQALGQGPEFLTYFQNEAQLDKSGLPSDRFFAERPEGSVSTLKIQRTQQEDSAVYLCASGGRVDKDTQYFGPGTRLTVL.

This clonotype is large (0.1 to 1%) within its sample. This beta chain is a stray sequence in a library constructed for alpha chains; its clone size is not meaningful. The rearrangement links TRBV9 to TRBJ2-3, with a weak D call TRBD2 (6 bases). The CDR3 has 15 residues. Germline V lookup: CDR1 SGDLS, CDR2 YYNGEE. The V end lost 7 bases, the J end lost 0 bases, and 15 bases lay between the germline ends. CDR3 DNA: TGTGCCAGCCGCCCTCCCGGGGGTAGCACAGATACGCAGTATTTT. This translates into CASRPPGGSTDTQYF.

By frequency in the sample, this clonotype is large. A library made for alpha chains picked up this beta chain off target, so its size means little. The CDR3 DNA reads as TGCAGTGCTAGAGACGGGACTAGCGGGGGAAAATCGGAGCAGTTCTTC. This translates into CSARDGTSGGKSEQFF. The chain links TRBV20-1 to TRBJ2-1; 14 bases map to TRBD2. This CDR3 has 16 amino acids. Germline V gives CDR1 DFQATT, CDR2 SNEGSKA (reference sequence). V lost 0 bases to trimming and J lost 10 bases; unmatched junction nucleotides: 8.

This clonotype is labeled as large. This beta chain is an off-target read within a library intended for alpha chains, so its frequency means little. The V gene is TRBV29-1, the J gene TRBJ2-5, with D perhaps being TRBD1 or TRBD2 (7 bases each). The germline V gene has CDR1 SQVTM and CDR2 ANQGSEA. Trimming removed 8 bases from V and 9 bases from J, with 22 bases in between. CDR3 length: 13 amino acids. CDR3 residues: CSFRGDNRGAQYF. The CDR3 DNA is TGCAGCTTCAGGGGGGATAACCGGGGGGCCCAGTACTTC.

In regard to this clonotype: For a library built for alpha chains, this beta chain is a stray read; little rests on its size. CDR3 coding DNA: TGTGCCAGCAGCCATAGTACTAGCGGGTCCTACAATGAGCAGTTCTTC. Translating it yields CASSHSTSGSYNEQFF. The chain is built from TRBV3-1 and TRBJ2-1, with 9 bases fitting TRBD2. There are 16 residues in the CDR3. Trimming removed 3 bases from V and 1 base from J; junction bases left unmatched: 4. Germline V gene data show CDR1 as LGHDT and CDR2 as YNNKEL (reference sequence).